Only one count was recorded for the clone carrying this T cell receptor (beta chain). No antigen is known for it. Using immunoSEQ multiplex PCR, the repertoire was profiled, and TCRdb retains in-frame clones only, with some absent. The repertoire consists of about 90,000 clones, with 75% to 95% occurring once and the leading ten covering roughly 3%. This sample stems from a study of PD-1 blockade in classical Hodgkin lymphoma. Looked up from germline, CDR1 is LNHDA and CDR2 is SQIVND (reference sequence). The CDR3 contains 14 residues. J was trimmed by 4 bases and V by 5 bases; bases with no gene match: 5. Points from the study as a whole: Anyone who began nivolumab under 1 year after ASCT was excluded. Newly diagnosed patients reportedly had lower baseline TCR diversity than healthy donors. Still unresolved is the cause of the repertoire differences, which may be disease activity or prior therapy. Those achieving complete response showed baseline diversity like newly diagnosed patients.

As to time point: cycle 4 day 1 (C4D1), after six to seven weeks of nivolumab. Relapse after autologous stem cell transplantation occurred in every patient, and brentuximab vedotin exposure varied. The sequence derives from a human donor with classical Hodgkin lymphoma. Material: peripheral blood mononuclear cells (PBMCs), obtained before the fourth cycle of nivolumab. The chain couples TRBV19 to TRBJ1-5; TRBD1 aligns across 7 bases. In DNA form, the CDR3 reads TGTGCCAGTAGTGTAGGGGGCGGAAATCAGCCCCAGCATTTT. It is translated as CASSVGGGNQPQHF.